These 10 T cell receptor beta chains share one sample of origin, sequenced in a study of neurological immune-mediated disorders. TCRdb re-derived calls from the 5' RACE reads in MiXCR, one entry per CDR3 protein. The top ten clones hold around 1.3% of a sample with tens of thousands of distinct CDR3 sequences, 9.5% to 15% of them seen once. Sequenced sample: PBMCs. The source is a female donor in good health.

There are many counts of this clonotype. The chain links TRBV9 to TRBJ2-7; TRBD2 agrees at 7 bases. This CDR3 comprises 15 residues. The junction had 5 bases not matched to a gene; V was cut back by 0 bases and J by 2 bases. Germline V CDR1 and CDR2: SGDLS, YYNGEE. The CDR3 DNA reads as TGTGCCAGCAGCGTAGGATGGGACTATACCTACGAGCAGTACTTC. It codes for CASSVGWDYTYEQYF. Full variable domain (outside the CDR3, taken from reference TRBV9 and TRBJ2-7): DSGVTQTPKHLITATGQRVTLRCSPRSGDLSVYWYQQSLDQGLQFLIQYYNGEERAKGNILERFSAQQFPDLHSELNLSSLELGDSALYFCASSVGWDYTYEQYFGPGTRLTVT.

This clonotype has at least ten counts. This chain joins TRBV5-1 and TRBJ1-1; D uncertain. Between the trimmed V and J ends, which lost 0 bases and 5 bases, there was a span of 11 bases. The CDR3 totals 14 residues. CDR1 and CDR2 from the germline V gene are SGHRS and YFSETQ. The CDR3 region is CASSLEGGGTEAFF. The DNA of the CDR3 is TGCGCCAGCAGCTTGGAGGGAGGAGGTACTGAAGCTTTCTTT.

This clonotype was seen at least ten times. The chain combines TRBV11-1 with TRBJ2-2, with D perhaps matching TRBD1 (6 bases). V was cut by 1 base and J by 2 bases, with 8 bases left in between. This CDR3 spans 15 amino acids. Germline assignment: CDR1 SGHAT and CDR2 FQDESV (reference sequence). The CDR3 loop reads CASSLGGGNTGELFF. The CDR3 DNA reads TGTGCCAGCAGCTTAGGAGGGGGAAACACCGGGGAGCTGTTTTTT.

As for this clonotype: At one end the junction does not follow the germline gene, possibly because of a read error. The rearrangement uses TRBV29-1 and TRBJ1-1; D is uncertain. The CDR3 runs to 14 residues. In germline, CDR1 is SQVTM, CDR2 ANQGSEA. This CDR3 reads CSVGLGTPNAEAFF. For the CDR3, the DNA is TGCAGCGTTGGTTTGGGAACCCCGAACGCTGAAGCTTTCTTT.

This clonotype was seen many times. This sequence joins TRBV24-1 and TRBJ2-3, with D unclear. Germline-derived CDR1 and CDR2 are KGHDR and SFDVKD. Between the trimmed V and J ends, which lost 3 bases and 2 bases, there was a span of 11 bases. The CDR3 runs 15 residues. Here the CDR3 DNA reads TGTGCCACCAGTGATACCGGAGTATCCACAGATACGCAGTATTTT. Protein: CATSDTGVSTDTQYF.

This clonotype showed up many times. This chain links TRBV25-1 with TRBJ2-5, with 12 positions matching TRBD1. The CDR3 is 14 residues long. J was trimmed by 4 bases and V by 4 bases; bases with no gene match: 1. Germline V lookup: CDR1 MGHDK, CDR2 SYGVNS. The CDR3 sequence is CASSGDRGRETQYF. In DNA form, the CDR3 reads TGTGCCAGCAGTGGGGACAGGGGGCGAGAGACCCAGTACTTC.

The sample holds a few counts of this clonotype. The rearrangement joins TRBV12-3 or TRBV12-4 to TRBJ2-7; D gene uncertain. Trimming pared 5 bases from V and 4 bases from J, leaving 21 bases between. The CDR3 spans 16 residues. The CDR3 loop is CASSPLARRGLYEQYF. CDR3 DNA: TGTGCCAGCAGTCCCCTGGCCCGTCGCGGTCTATACGAGCAGTACTTC.

This clonotype has at least ten counts. The chain's CDR3 is CASSHRTGGKEQFF. The CDR3, as DNA: TGTGCCAGCAGCCATAGGACAGGGGGCAAGGAGCAGTTCTTC. The J gene is TRBJ2-1, the V gene TRBV12-3 or TRBV12-4; 11 bases align to TRBD1. V gave up 6 bases and J gave up 10 bases; unmatched junction bases: 8. This CDR3 region has 14 residues.

The rearrangement links TRBV12-3 or TRBV12-4 to TRBJ2-3, with 9 bases aligning to TRBD1. Trimming cost V 3 bases and J 8 bases; bases outside gene matches: 6. This CDR3 is 14 amino acids long. The chain's CDR3 is CASSFLGTGSTQYF. Written as DNA, the CDR3 is TGTGCCAGCAGTTTTTTGGGGACAGGGAGTACGCAGTATTTT.

Of note for this clonotype: The limits of the CDR3 on the DNA are not certain, so only TCRdb's listed CDR3 is given. The chain employs TRBV5-1 and TRBJ2-4; the table's D call TRBD2 went unverified against the DNA. CDR1 and CDR2 (germline): SGHRS, YFSETQ. Counting both end residues, the CDR3 totals 23 amino acids. The CDR3 loop is CASSPGTRGDTQYFGPAKNIQYF.